One sample yielded the 15 T cell receptor beta chains listed below, sequenced in a study of identical twins. Each CDR3 protein is one row after TCRdb ran MiXCR on the 5' RACE reads. The sample yields 250,000 to 300,000 distinct CDR3 sequences, roughly 10% seen once. These data also featured in a second study, about yellow fever vaccine responses in identical twins.

Sequencing was done on a sample of CD8+ T cells sorted from blood. These receptor sequences come from a woman under 30 in good health.

This chain connects TRBV3-1 to TRBJ1-1; 8 bases are a match to TRBD1. The CDR3 sequence is 15 residues long. Germline loops: CDR1 LGHDT, CDR2 YNNKEL (reference sequence). Trimming took 4 bases from V and 0 from J; bases not matched to a gene: 4. CDR3 in amino acids: CASSLDRVVNTEAFF. The CDR3, as DNA: TGTGCCAGCAGCCTGGACAGGGTAGTGAACACTGAAGCTTTCTTT.

At least ten counts were recorded for this clonotype. The chain joins TRBV12-3 or TRBV12-4 to TRBJ1-1; no reliable D call. This CDR3 is 15 amino acids long. V gave up 0 bases and J gave up 0 bases, with 8 bases separating them. CDR3 sequence (DNA): TGTGCCAGCAGTTTAGCGCAACCGCTGAACACTGAAGCTTTCTTT. This gives the protein CASSLAQPLNTEAFF.

The V and J genes are TRBV20-1 and TRBJ2-1, with TRBD2 matching over 8 bases. Germline CDR1 DFQATT, CDR2 SNEGSKA (reference sequence). The CDR3 is 15 residues long. V was pared by 0 bases and J by 10 bases, with 11 bases of the junction left unmatched. The CDR3 DNA follows: TGCAGTGCTAGAGATCGGAGCGGGGGCGTCTGGGAGCAGTTCTTC. Encoded protein: CSARDRSGGVWEQFF.

This clonotype appeared a few times. The chain links TRBV20-1 to TRBJ2-7; 12 bases match TRBD2. Germline V gives CDR1 DFQATT, CDR2 SNEGSKA (reference sequence). CDR3 length equals 15 residues. V shed 6 bases, J shed 0 bases, and the junction held 6 bases outside the gene matches. CDR3 DNA sequence: TGCAGTGCACGACTAGCGGGGGCCAGCTCCTACGAGCAGTACTTC. Translating it yields CSARLAGASSYEQYF.

This clonotype was counted only a few times. The rearrangement joins TRBV12-3 or TRBV12-4 to TRBJ2-7, with 9 bases lining up with TRBD2. V trimming: 5 bases; J trimming: 0 bases; junction bases outside the gene matches: 5. This CDR3 is 15 amino acids long. CDR3: CASSPIAGASYEQYF. Written as DNA, the CDR3 is TGTGCCAGCAGTCCAATAGCGGGGGCCTCCTACGAGCAGTACTTC.

This clonotype has a count of ten or more. This sequence joins TRBV4-3 and TRBJ2-7; TRBD1 matches at 11 bases. Germline V gene data show CDR1 as LGHNA and CDR2 as YSLEER. The CDR3 is 13 residues long. Germline trimming cut 4 bases from V and 6 bases from J; bases unmatched to any gene: 2. In nucleotides, the CDR3 is TGCGCCAGCAGCCCGGACAGGGGGCTCGAGCAGTACTTC. Translation: CASSPDRGLEQYF.

Notes on this clonotype: One end of the junction is discordant with germline, which a read error may explain. V and J are TRBV12-3 or TRBV12-4 and TRBJ2-3, with D possibly being TRBD1 (6 bases). This CDR3 is built from 13 residues. The CDR3 DNA reads as TGTGCCAGCAATTTACACAGGGCCCATACGCAGTATTTT. This translates into CASNLHRAHTQYF.

V usage is TRBV5-1 and J usage is TRBJ2-1; 13 bases are shared with TRBD2. Germline CDR1 is SGHRS and CDR2 is YFSETQ. The CDR3 totals 14 residues. With 4 bases clipped from V and 5 bases from J, the junction kept 0 bases outside the gene matches. The CDR3: CASSGTSGDNEQFF. In DNA form, the CDR3 reads TGCGCCAGCAGCGGGACTAGCGGGGACAATGAGCAGTTCTTC.

This clonotype was found many times. This chain connects TRBV11-1 to TRBJ2-5, with a weak D call TRBD1 (5 bases). The CDR3 is 18 residues long. Germline assignment: CDR1 SGHAT and CDR2 FQDESV (reference sequence). V lost 5 bases to trimming and J lost 3 bases, with 25 bases between them. This CDR3 reads CASSQTVPTPDGEETQYF. In nucleotides, the CDR3 is TGTGCCAGCAGCCAGACAGTTCCCACGCCCGATGGAGAAGAGACCCAGTACTTC.

This clonotype was counted many times. V is TRBV29-1 and J is TRBJ2-1; 8 bases fit TRBD1. The CDR3 loop spans 13 amino acids. V lost 6 bases to trimming and J lost 3 bases; unmatched junction nucleotides: 4. CDR1 and CDR2 (germline): SQVTM, ANQGSEA. CDR3 loop: CSVRDRSYNEQFF. The CDR3 region has the DNA TGCAGCGTCCGGGACAGGAGCTACAATGAGCAGTTCTTC.

This clonotype was picked up many times. The chain links TRBV27 to TRBJ2-7; 7 positions agree with TRBD2. This CDR3 has 12 amino acids. J gave up 7 bases and V 6 bases, and 6 bases lay outside the gene matches. The germline CDR1 and CDR2 sequences are MNHEY and SMNVEV (reference sequence). The CDR3 reads CASSLLGGEQYF. The DNA of the CDR3 is TGTGCCAGCAGCCTCTTGGGGGGGGAGCAGTACTTC.

This clonotype showed up many times. The chain links TRBV11-2 to TRBJ2-3; 9 bases line up with TRBD2. V trimming: 3 bases; J trimming: 4 bases; junction bases outside the gene matches: 2. The CDR3 consists of 14 residues. CDR1 is SGHAT and CDR2 is FQNNGV in the germline V gene. The CDR3 reads CASSFSGSPDTQYF. In DNA, the CDR3 is TGTGCCAGCAGCTTTAGCGGGAGCCCAGATACGCAGTATTTT.

This clonotype was observed at least ten times. This sequence joins TRBV11-2 and TRBJ2-3; a weak D match, TRBD2 (6 bases). In germline, CDR1 is SGHAT, CDR2 FQNNGV. The CDR3 loop spans 17 amino acids. Trimming shortened V by 3 bases and J by 3 bases, and 19 bases separated the two germline ends. CDR3 amino acids: CASSFGRSGLRTDTQYF. The CDR3, as DNA: TGTGCCAGCAGCTTTGGACGTAGCGGCCTCCGTACAGATACGCAGTATTTT.

Ten or more counts support this clonotype. V and J are TRBV29-1 and TRBJ2-1; D call uncertain. Trimming took off 0 bases at V and 6 bases at J, with 9 bases between the two ends. The CDR3 runs 13 residues. The germline V gene has CDR1 SQVTM and CDR2 ANQGSEA. The CDR3 loop is CSVEDTTFNEQFF. The CDR3 DNA reads TGCAGCGTTGAAGATACGACTTTCAATGAGCAGTTCTTC.

The sample holds a few counts of this clonotype. The chain employs TRBV6-5 and TRBJ2-3; no clear D gene. Germline CDR1 MNHEY, CDR2 SVGAGI. V was pared by 0 bases and J by 6 bases, with 16 bases between. The CDR3 has 16 residues. The CDR3 here is CASSYSSQAPADTQYF. The CDR3 coding sequence is TGTGCCAGCAGTTACTCATCGCAGGCCCCGGCGGATACGCAGTATTTT.